One sample yielded the 29 T cell receptor beta chains listed below, sequenced in a study of shared clonotypes between healthy human individuals. Measured with immunoSEQ multiplex PCR; TCRdb has only the in-frame clones, and not every one. This table has about 2 million clones, about 95% appearing once. Positive CCR7 selection of CD45RO-negative cells yielded the naive CD8 cells, and terminally differentiated effector memory CD45RA+ cells were excluded. Sequencing was performed on naive CD8+ T cells sorted from blood. The receptors come from a man between 18 and 29 years old in good health.

Turning to this clone: Other DNA sequences in the sample encode the same CDR3. J is TRBJ1-5 and V is TRBV13; D ambiguous. Between the trimmed V and J ends, which lost 0 bases and 6 bases, there was a span of 3 bases. The CDR3 sequence is 12 residues long. CDR1 is PRHDT and CDR2 is FYEKMQ in the germline V gene (reference sequence). The CDR3 sequence is CASSLGSQPQHF. The DNA for the CDR3 is TGTGCCAGCAGCTTAGGGTCTCAGCCCCAGCATTTT.

This clone was observed once. The chain uses TRBV7-9 and TRBJ2-1; no clear D gene. Germline CDR1 and CDR2: SEHNR and FQNEAQ (reference sequence). The CDR3 is 13 amino acids. V was shortened by 5 bases and J by 8 bases, with 13 bases between the two germline ends. The CDR3 protein is CASSLLARDEQFF. The CDR3 DNA reads TGTGCCAGCAGCCTATTGGCCCGGGATGAGCAGTTCTTC.

The chain joins TRBV30 to TRBJ2-6; no clear D gene. Trimming stripped 4 bases from V and 2 bases from J, with 6 bases between. The CDR3 consists of 13 residues. Looked up from germline, CDR1 is GTSNPN and CDR2 is SVGIG (reference sequence). This CDR3 reads CAWIGPGANVLTF. The CDR3 nucleotides are TGTGCCTGGATTGGGCCTGGGGCCAACGTCCTGACTTTC.

Concerning this clone itself: Other DNA variants within this sample encode the same CDR3. The chain carries TRBV5-4 and TRBJ2-2; 7 positions match TRBD2. Germline V CDR1 and CDR2: SGHNT, YYREEE (reference sequence). The CDR3 covers 12 residues. V shed 7 bases and J 5 bases; nucleotides not matched to a gene: 2. The CDR3 reads CASVRGTGELFF. The CDR3 DNA reads as TGTGCCAGCGTGCGGGGGACCGGGGAGCTGTTTTTT.

The CDR3 region is CASSQLRDPGGAFF. The CDR3 region has the DNA TGCGCCAGCAGCCAACTCCGAGACCCGGGAGGAGCTTTCTTT. The J gene is TRBJ1-1, the V gene TRBV4-1; D is ambiguous. Germline V gene sequence: CDR1 MGHRA, CDR2 YSYEKL. CDR3 length equals 14 residues. Trimming removed 2 bases from V and 10 bases from J, with 17 bases in between.

The chain links TRBV4-3 to TRBJ2-7; the D is unclear. Trimming removed 1 base from V and 0 bases from J, with 13 bases in between. Germline assignment: CDR1 LGHNA and CDR2 YSLEER. There are 16 residues in the CDR3. The DNA for the CDR3 is TGCGCCAGCAGCCAAGGGGTGGGCCAAAGCTCCTACGAGCAGTACTTC. Amino acids: CASSQGVGQSSYEQYF.

The chain recombines TRBV5-1 with TRBJ2-7; D may correspond to TRBD1 or TRBD2 (6 bases each). Trimming took 4 bases from V and 4 from J, leaving 18 bases between them. The CDR3 covers 15 residues. CDR1 and CDR2 (germline): SGHRS, YFSETQ. CDR3 sequence reads: CASSPPGASAYEQYF. The DNA for the CDR3 is TGCGCCAGCAGCCCCCCGGGGGCCTCAGCTTACGAGCAGTACTTC.

The chain uses TRBV6-1 and TRBJ2-2, with D perhaps matching TRBD1 (6 bases). V was clipped by 2 bases and J by 3 bases, with 7 bases between them. The CDR3 is 14 amino acids. Germline CDR1 is MNHNS and CDR2 is SASEGT. The CDR3 DNA is TGTGCCAGCAGTGAAAGGGGGTACACCGGGGAGCTGTTTTTT. This gives the protein CASSERGYTGELFF.

The chain uses TRBV27 and TRBJ2-7; 8 nucleotides agree with TRBD1. Losses at the gene ends were 7 bases for V and 2 bases for J; bases not matched to a gene: 7. CDR3 length equals 14 residues. Germline V gives CDR1 MNHEY, CDR2 SMNVEV (reference sequence). Here the CDR3 reads CASKRQGKPYEQYF. CDR3 DNA: TGTGCCAGCAAGAGACAGGGGAAACCCTACGAGCAGTACTTC.

J is TRBJ1-4 and V is TRBV28, with D hard to call. Germline-derived CDR1 and CDR2 are MDHEN and SYDVKM. With 2 bases removed from V and 3 bases from J, the gap between germline ends came to 4 bases. The CDR3 has 13 residues. In nucleotides, the CDR3 is TGTGCCAGCAGTTTACTAGCTAATGAAAAACTGTTTTTT. Translated, it gives CASSLLANEKLFF.

The rearrangement joins TRBV11-2 to TRBJ2-1, with D perhaps matching TRBD1 (5 bases). The germline gives CDR1 SGHAT, CDR2 FQNNGV. This CDR3 has 17 residues. V was shortened by 5 bases and J by 0 bases, with 17 bases between the two germline ends. The CDR3 is CASSDKDGHPSYNEQFF. The CDR3 DNA sequence: TGTGCCAGCAGCGATAAAGATGGACACCCCTCCTACAATGAGCAGTTCTTC.

V usage is TRBV7-9 and J usage is TRBJ2-5; D could derive from TRBD1 or TRBD2 (5 bases each). V was clipped by 8 bases and J by 5 bases, with 12 bases between them. Germline V gene sequence: CDR1 SEHNR, CDR2 FQNEAQ (reference sequence). The CDR3 contains 12 residues. Written as DNA, the CDR3 is TGTGCCAGCGAGCAGGGCGGGGAGACCCAGTACTTC. This gives the protein CASEQGGETQYF.

J is TRBJ2-7 and V is TRBV7-9; tentative D call: TRBD1 (6 bases). V lost 5 bases, J lost 2 bases, and 13 bases lay in between. The CDR3 covers 14 residues. Germline CDR1 is SEHNR and CDR2 is FQNEAQ (reference sequence). CDR3 bases: TGTGCCAGCAGCGCCAGGACAGACACCTACGAGCAGTACTTC. Protein product: CASSARTDTYEQYF.

The gene calls are TRBV30 and TRBJ2-3; D uncertain. Germline V lookup: CDR1 GTSNPN, CDR2 SVGIG (reference sequence). The CDR3 covers 12 residues. Trimming left V 4 bases short and J 4 bases short, with 9 bases between. The CDR3 protein is CAWMGNSDTQYF. CDR3 in DNA: TGTGCCTGGATGGGGAATTCAGATACGCAGTATTTT.

On this clone: In the same sample, other DNA sequences code for this CDR3. V and J are TRBV4-1 and TRBJ2-2; a weak D match, TRBD1 (6 bases). Trimming took 4 bases from V and 6 from J, leaving 9 bases between them. The CDR3 totals 13 residues. CDR1 and CDR2 from the germline V gene are MGHRA and YSYEKL. The CDR3 region has the DNA TGCGCCAGCAGCCCACAGGGTTCCGGGGAGCTGTTTTTT. This sequence encodes CASSPQGSGELFF.

V is TRBV9 and J is TRBJ2-1; no clear D gene. Germline loops: CDR1 SGDLS, CDR2 YYNGEE. Trimming shortened V by 3 bases and J by 3 bases, and 10 bases separated the two germline ends. The CDR3 contains 14 residues. This chain's CDR3 is CASSASRGYNEQFF. The CDR3 nucleotides read TGTGCCAGCAGCGCCAGTCGCGGCTACAATGAGCAGTTCTTC.

The chain combines TRBV11-1 with TRBJ2-3; D possibly uses TRBD1 or TRBD2 (5 bases each). Deletions cut 5 bases from V and 3 bases from J, with 15 bases between. Germline V lookup: CDR1 SGHAT, CDR2 FQDESV (reference sequence). This CDR3 has 15 amino acids. The chain's CDR3 is CASSQIGGRTDTQYF. The CDR3 nucleotides are TGTGCCAGCAGCCAGATTGGGGGAAGGACAGATACGCAGTATTTT.

The rearrangement joins TRBV4-1 to TRBJ2-7, with D possibly called TRBD1 or TRBD2 (5 bases each). Germline assignment: CDR1 MGHRA and CDR2 YSYEKL. Trimming left V 0 bases short and J 4 bases short, with 13 bases between. The CDR3 runs 15 residues. The CDR3 reads CASSQEVGTVYEQYF. DNA of the CDR3: TGCGCCAGCAGCCAAGAGGTGGGGACGGTATACGAGCAGTACTTC.

The rearrangement joins TRBV9 to TRBJ1-1; D gene unclear. Germline CDR1 reads SGDLS; CDR2 reads YYNGEE. There are 15 residues in the CDR3. Trimming shortened V by 0 bases and J by 0 bases, and 9 bases separated the two germline ends. CDR3 nucleotides: TGTGCCAGCAGCGTAGATACAGATATGAACACTGAAGCTTTCTTT. It translates to CASSVDTDMNTEAFF.

The chain employs TRBV6-5 and TRBJ1-1; D remains ambiguous. The CDR3 is 16 residues long. Germline V lookup: CDR1 MNHEY, CDR2 SVGAGI. Trimming took 0 bases from V and 6 from J, leaving 17 bases between them. The CDR3 region is CASSYSVAGQSSEAFF. DNA for the CDR3: TGTGCCAGCAGTTACTCGGTGGCAGGTCAGTCGTCTGAAGCTTTCTTT.

The chain is built from TRBV10-3 and TRBJ1-1, with D hard to call. Germline CDR1 reads ENHRY; CDR2 reads SYGVKD. V was trimmed by 0 bases and J by 10 bases, leaving 9 bases between them. This CDR3 has 12 amino acids. CDR3 sequence (DNA): TGTGCCATCAGTGAGTCCGCAGTTTCAGCTTTCTTT. Encoded protein: CAISESAVSAFF.

V is TRBV5-4 and J is TRBJ2-3; D possibly uses TRBD1 or TRBD2 (6 bases each). V gave up 4 bases and J gave up 6 bases, with 24 bases separating them. The CDR3 loop spans 17 amino acids. CDR1 SGHNT and CDR2 YYREEE come from the germline V gene (reference sequence). The chain's CDR3 is CASSPGVFGGLRDTQYF. The CDR3 DNA sequence: TGTGCCAGCAGCCCGGGGGTATTCGGGGGCCTCAGGGATACGCAGTATTTT.

This chain joins TRBV27 and TRBJ2-1; TRBD1 agrees at 12 bases. CDR3 length: 17 amino acids. Per the germline V gene, CDR1 is MNHEY and CDR2 is SMNVEV (reference sequence). V shed 6 bases, J shed 3 bases, and the junction held 9 bases outside the gene matches. CDR3 nucleotides: TGTGCCAGCAGCCCGCGGGGACAGGGGGCAGGCTACAATGAGCAGTTCTTC. This translates into CASSPRGQGAGYNEQFF.

This rearrangement joins TRBV7-8 to TRBJ2-5, with 7 bases lining up with TRBD1. The CDR3 contains 14 residues. V gave up 5 bases and J gave up 2 bases; unmatched junction bases: 5. Germline lookup yields CDR1 SGHVS and CDR2 FQNEAQ. The CDR3 DNA reads TGTGCCAGCAGCCGAGACAGGGTGCAAGAGACCCAGTACTTC. This codes for CASSRDRVQETQYF. The complete variable domain, with remaining parts taken from reference TRBV7-8 and TRBJ2-5, reads GAGVSQSPRYKVAKRGQDVALRCDPISGHVSLFWYQQALGQGPEFLTYFQNEAQLDKSGLPSDRFFAERPEGSVSTLKIQRTQQEDSAVYLCASSRDRVQETQYFGPGTRLLVL.

The chain has TRBV5-6 and TRBJ2-5; a possible D gene is TRBD2 (5 bases). Trimming took off 3 bases at V and 7 bases at J, with 16 bases between the two ends. The germline V gene encodes CDR1 SGHDT and CDR2 YYEEEE. The CDR3 length is 14 residues. Here the CDR3 DNA reads TGTGCCAGCAGCTATGCGGAGGTGGCGGGGACCCAGTACTTC. Residues: CASSYAEVAGTQYF.

The rearrangement joins TRBV5-8 to TRBJ1-1, with 8 bases matching TRBD1. V shed 3 bases, J shed 8 bases, and the junction held 6 bases outside the gene matches. The CDR3 is 13 amino acids. From germline, CDR1 is SGHTS and CDR2 YDEGEE. The CDR3 sequence: CASSSGQGREAFF. The CDR3 nucleotides are TGTGCCAGCAGCTCCGGACAGGGAAGGGAAGCTTTCTTT.

The chain is built from TRBV7-9 and TRBJ1-6; 11 bases line up with TRBD1. Germline V gene data show CDR1 as SEHNR and CDR2 as FQNEAQ (reference sequence). CDR3 size: 19 residues. After removal of 4 bases from V and 4 bases from J, the junction contained 12 bases not matched to a gene. The CDR3 nucleotides are TGTGCCAGCAGCTCCCCCCCGGGACAGGGGGTCGGGTATAATTCACCCCTCCACTTT. Its protein product is CASSSPPGQGVGYNSPLHF.

V is TRBV27 and J is TRBJ2-7; 11 nucleotides line up with TRBD1. This CDR3 comprises 13 residues. The V gene end was trimmed by 7 bases and the J gene end by 7 bases; junction bases not matched to a gene: 6. The germline V gene encodes CDR1 MNHEY and CDR2 SMNVEV (reference sequence). The CDR3 here is CASTPGQGGEQYF. CDR3 sequence (DNA): TGTGCCAGCACCCCGGGACAGGGGGGGGAGCAGTACTTC.

The chain links TRBV19 to TRBJ2-7; the D gene is possibly TRBD1 (5 bases). CDR3 length: 15 residues. CDR1 is LNHDA and CDR2 is SQIVND in the germline V gene (reference sequence). Trimming left V 2 bases short and J 0 bases short, with 11 bases between. The CDR3 DNA reads TGTGCCAGTAGTATATCAGGGTCCCCCTCCTACGAGCAGTACTTC. Amino acids: CASSISGSPSYEQYF.